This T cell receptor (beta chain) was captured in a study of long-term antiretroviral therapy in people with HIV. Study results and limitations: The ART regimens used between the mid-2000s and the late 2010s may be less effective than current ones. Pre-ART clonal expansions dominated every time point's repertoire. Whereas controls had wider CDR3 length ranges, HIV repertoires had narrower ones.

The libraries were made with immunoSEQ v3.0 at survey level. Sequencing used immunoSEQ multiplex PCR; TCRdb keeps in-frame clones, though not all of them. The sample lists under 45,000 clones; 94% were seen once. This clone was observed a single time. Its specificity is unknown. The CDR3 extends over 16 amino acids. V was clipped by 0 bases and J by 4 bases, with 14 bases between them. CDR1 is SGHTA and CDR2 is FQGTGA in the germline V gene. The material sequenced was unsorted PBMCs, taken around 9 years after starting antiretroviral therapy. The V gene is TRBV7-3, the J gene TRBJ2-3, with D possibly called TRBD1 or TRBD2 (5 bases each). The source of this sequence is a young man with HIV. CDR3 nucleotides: TGTGCCAGCAGCTTAACCCCAGTAGAGGGGTCAGATACGCAGTATTTT. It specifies CASSLTPVEGSDTQYF.